These 24 T cell receptor beta chains were sequenced from one sample in a study of OX40 agonist ivuxolimab in advanced cancers. Assay: immunoSEQ multiplex PCR; the TCRdb copy retains only in-frame clones and omits some. The sample lists 60,000 to 80,000 clones, over 70% seen once, with roughly 5.3% in the top ten. The sequences come from CD4+ or CD8+ T cells sorted from blood, collected in a trial of the OX40 agonist ivuxolimab. The receptors originated from an adult with an advanced solid tumor such as melanoma, head and neck, liver or kidney cancer.

The chain employs TRBV4-1 and TRBJ1-1; no clear D gene. Trimming removed 0 bases at V and 4 bases at J, with 6 bases between. The CDR3 loop spans 13 amino acids. Germline V gene sequence: CDR1 MGHRA, CDR2 YSYEKL. This CDR3 reads CASSQDLVTEAFF. The CDR3 DNA is TGCGCCAGCAGCCAAGATCTGGTCACTGAAGCTTTCTTT.

This clone was counted a few times. The chain couples TRBV10-3 to TRBJ1-1; 7 nucleotides line up with TRBD1. V lost 4 bases, J lost 1 base, and 3 bases stayed unmatched. Germline V gene data show CDR1 as ENHRY and CDR2 as SYGVKD. This CDR3 is built from 14 residues. This CDR3 is CAISGGQSNTEAFF. For the CDR3, the DNA is TGTGCCATCAGTGGGGGACAGTCGAACACTGAAGCTTTCTTT.

The V and J genes are TRBV5-1 and TRBJ2-5, with 11 bases aligning to TRBD1. Germline CDR1 reads SGHRS; CDR2 reads YFSETQ. Germline trimming cut 6 bases from V and 4 bases from J; bases unmatched to any gene: 5. The CDR3 contains 14 residues. Here the CDR3 DNA reads TGCGCCAGCACCGGACAGGGGGCCGGAGAGACCCAGTACTTC. It codes for CASTGQGAGETQYF.

The table lists this clone with many counts. V is TRBV19 and J is TRBJ2-7, with D unresolved. The CDR3 loop spans 13 amino acids. Germline lookup yields CDR1 LNHDA and CDR2 SQIVND (reference sequence). V was pared by 5 bases and J by 0 bases, with 8 bases between. The CDR3 region has the DNA TGTGCCAGTAGTCCCGACATCTCCTACGAGCAGTACTTC. Translated: CASSPDISYEQYF.

The CDR3 bases are TGCGCCAGCAGTAGGGGGCACGAGCAGTACTTC. Its translation: CASSRGHEQYF. V and J are TRBV10-1 and TRBJ2-5, with 7 bases lining up with TRBD1. The end of the DNA aligns better with TRBJ2-7, so the J call may be wrong. This CDR3 comprises 11 residues. The germline gives CDR1 WNHNN, CDR2 SYGVQD (reference sequence).

The chain recombines TRBV4-1 with TRBJ1-5; D call uncertain. The germline V gene has CDR1 MGHRA and CDR2 YSYEKL. Trimming took off 0 bases at V and 0 bases at J, with 6 bases between the two ends. CDR3 length: 15 residues. This CDR3 is CASSQEWGSNQPQHF. In DNA, the CDR3 is TGCGCCAGCAGCCAAGAGTGGGGTAGCAATCAGCCCCAGCATTTT.

The chain joins TRBV19 to TRBJ1-2; D is perhaps TRBD1 (6 bases). V dropped 10 bases and J dropped 3 bases, with 9 bases sitting between them. CDR3 size: 11 residues. CDR1 LNHDA and CDR2 SQIVND come from the germline V gene (reference sequence). CDR3: CATGQYYGYTF. CDR3 DNA: TGTGCCACAGGACAGTACTATGGCTACACCTTC. The full variable domain, completed using reference TRBV19 and TRBJ1-2, is DGGITQSPKYLFRKEGQNVTLSCEQNLNHDAMYWYRQDPGQGLRLIYYSQIVNDFQKGDIAEGYSVSREKKESFPLTVTSAQKNPTAFYLCATGQYYGYTFGSGTRLTVV.

This chain joins TRBV2 and TRBJ1-2, with D unclear. V was pared by 4 bases and J by 8 bases, with 14 bases between. CDR3 length: 13 amino acids. CDR1 is SNHLY, CDR2 FYNNEI, per germline. The CDR3 sequence: CASSVTWGEGYTF. As DNA, the CDR3 is TGTGCCAGCAGTGTCACGTGGGGAGAAGGCTACACCTTC.

The chain employs TRBV18 and TRBJ1-1, with D possibly being TRBD1 (5 bases). CDR1 and CDR2 (germline): KGHSH, LQKENI. The CDR3 totals 13 residues. The V end was cut by 4 bases, the J end by 1 base, with 7 bases between. Here the CDR3 reads CASSRTGNTEAFF. CDR3 bases: TGTGCCAGCTCACGCACAGGGAACACTGAAGCTTTCTTT.

Concerning this clone itself: Germline is not matched at one junction end, which may reflect a read error. The CDR3 region is CASVGTAQNIQYF. In DNA form, the CDR3 reads TGTGCCAGCGTCGGGACAGCCCAAAACATTCAGTACTTC. The chain carries TRBV27 and TRBJ2-4, with 7 nucleotides matching TRBD1. The CDR3 consists of 13 residues. Germline V gene sequence: CDR1 MNHEY, CDR2 SMNVEV (reference sequence).

This sequence joins TRBV5-1 and TRBJ2-2, with D possibly being TRBD2 (6 bases). Germline CDR1 and CDR2: SGHRS and YFSETQ. The length of the CDR3 is 15 residues. V lost 5 bases and J lost 2, with 13 bases in between. Here the CDR3 reads CASRPGLLNTGELFF. The DNA for the CDR3 is TGCGCCAGCAGACCAGGACTATTAAACACCGGGGAGCTGTTTTTT.

The chain employs TRBV27 and TRBJ2-2; possible D gene TRBD2, 5 bases. CDR1 and CDR2 (germline): MNHEY, SMNVEV (reference sequence). This CDR3 spans 14 amino acids. With 0 bases removed from V and 5 bases from J, the gap between germline ends came to 7 bases. CDR3 region: CASSLSGGTGELFF. The CDR3, as DNA: TGTGCCAGCAGTTTATCGGGCGGGACCGGGGAGCTGTTTTTT.

The chain joins TRBV18 to TRBJ2-3, with D possibly being TRBD1 or TRBD2 (5 bases each). Trimming took 6 bases from V and 3 from J, leaving 16 bases between them. CDR3 size: 15 residues. The germline gives CDR1 KGHSH, CDR2 LQKENI. Here the CDR3 DNA reads TGTGCCAGCTCTCCGCCGGGACCAGCGACAGATACGCAGTATTTT. This codes for CASSPPGPATDTQYF.

This chain uses TRBV4-1 with TRBJ2-5; no clear D gene. This CDR3 is 14 amino acids long. The germline V gene has CDR1 MGHRA and CDR2 YSYEKL. The ends were cut back, 2 bases at V and 4 bases at J, with 11 bases in the middle. The CDR3 region is CASSQSADGETQYF. For the CDR3, the DNA is TGCGCCAGCAGCCAATCGGCGGATGGAGAGACCCAGTACTTC.

The chain couples TRBV19 to TRBJ2-5; D is unresolved. V gave up 4 bases and J gave up 2 bases, with 8 bases separating them. Germline V gives CDR1 LNHDA, CDR2 SQIVND (reference sequence). The CDR3 is made up of 13 amino acids. This chain's CDR3 is CASSTLAQETQYF. The CDR3 DNA follows: TGTGCCAGTAGTACCTTAGCACAAGAGACCCAGTACTTC.

The chain's CDR3 is CASSFSARLDEQYF. CDR3 nucleotides: TGTGCCAGCAGCTTTTCCGCCCGTTTGGACGAGCAGTACTTC. The chain joins TRBV7-9 to TRBJ2-7; D gene uncertain. V was cut by 3 bases and J by 5 bases, with 14 bases left in between. This CDR3 is 14 amino acids long. From germline, CDR1 is SEHNR and CDR2 FQNEAQ (reference sequence).

Remarks on this clone: In the same sample, other DNA sequences code for this CDR3. The chain joins TRBV7-9 to TRBJ1-1; possibly TRBD1 for D (5 bases). This CDR3 comprises 16 residues. The V gene lost 5 bases and the J gene lost 1 base, with 17 bases spanning the gap. Germline V lookup: CDR1 SEHNR, CDR2 FQNEAQ (reference sequence). CDR3 DNA: TGTGCCAGCAGCCAAAGTACAGGAGGCGAGAACACTGAAGCTTTCTTT. This sequence encodes CASSQSTGGENTEAFF.

This clone has more than one count but fewer than ten. The genes are TRBV6-5 and TRBJ1-2; possible D gene TRBD1, 5 bases. Germline V gives CDR1 MNHEY, CDR2 SVGAGI. This CDR3 spans 14 amino acids. Between the trimmed V and J ends, which lost 6 bases and 0 bases, there was a span of 11 bases. CDR3 sequence reads: CASRDEGSNYGYTF. In nucleotides, the CDR3 is TGTGCCAGCAGGGACGAGGGGTCTAACTATGGCTACACCTTC.

The chain is built from TRBV21-1 and TRBJ1-6. TRBV21-1 is a listed pseudogene. This CDR3 spans 17 amino acids. The DNA of the CDR3 is TGTGCCAGCAGCCCCCCTTGGGAGGGACGGCTTAATTCACCCCTCCACTTT. Its translation: CASSPPWEGRLNSPLHF.

There are a few counts of this clone. This rearrangement joins TRBV15 to TRBJ2-7; no reliable D call. The germline V gene encodes CDR1 LNHNV and CDR2 YYDKDF (reference sequence). V lost 5 bases and J lost 4, with 12 bases in between. CDR3 size: 13 residues. The CDR3 sequence: CATSDGDRYEQYF. The CDR3, as DNA: TGTGCCACCAGCGACGGCGACCGTTACGAGCAGTACTTC.

V usage is TRBV19 and J usage is TRBJ1-2; D is undetermined. The CDR3 totals 13 residues. V was cut by 8 bases and J by 1 base, with 11 bases left in between. Looked up from germline, CDR1 is LNHDA and CDR2 is SQIVND (reference sequence). As DNA, the CDR3 is TGTGCCAGTCAACAGACGGTTAACTATGGCTACACCTTC. The encoded protein is CASQQTVNYGYTF. Full variable domain (rest looked up from reference TRBV19 and TRBJ1-2): DGGITQSPKYLFRKEGQNVTLSCEQNLNHDAMYWYRQDPGQGLRLIYYSQIVNDFQKGDIAEGYSVSREKKESFPLTVTSAQKNPTAFYLCASQQTVNYGYTFGSGTRLTVV.

The CDR3 nucleotides read TGTGCCAGCAGCCAAGACCCTTTCGGGGTGGCTAACTATGGCTACACCTTC. This translates into CASSQDPFGVANYGYTF. The chain carries TRBV4-2 and TRBJ1-2, with D unclear. There are 17 residues in the CDR3. The V gene's germline CDR1 is LGHNA and CDR2 YNFKEQ. V was shortened by 0 bases and J by 0 bases, with 14 bases between the two germline ends.

The chain has TRBV4-3 and TRBJ1-3; possible D gene TRBD1, 5 bases. The CDR3 has 16 amino acids. Germline lookup yields CDR1 LGHNA and CDR2 YSLEER. Deletions cut 0 bases from V and 3 bases from J, with 12 bases between. The CDR3 region is CASSQDPRDRGNTIYF. CDR3 coding DNA: TGCGCCAGCAGCCAAGATCCCCGGGACCGTGGAAACACCATATATTTT.

This chain joins TRBV7-2 and TRBJ2-1; maybe TRBD2 (6 bases). Trimming took off 5 bases at V and 0 bases at J, with 11 bases between the two ends. The CDR3 runs 15 residues. Germline CDR1 reads SGHTA; CDR2 reads FQGNSA. Here the CDR3 DNA reads TGTGCCAGCAGCATCGGGAGCAGCTCCTACAATGAGCAGTTCTTC. It translates to CASSIGSSSYNEQFF.